The clone carrying this T cell receptor (beta chain) was seen at least ten times. This sample is drawn from a study of blood T cell repertoires in COVID-19. Study in general: The United States, Italy and Spain supplied acute and convalescent COVID-19 samples. The cDNA or gDNA used as material had been derived from T cells, B-cell-depleted T cells, or PBMCs.

Generated by immunoSEQ multiplex PCR, the TCRdb table keeps only in-frame clones and is missing some. This sample yields approximately 190,000 clones, of which nearly 90% are seen a single time; about 22% belongs to the top ten. CDR1 is SEHNR, CDR2 FQNEAQ, per germline (reference sequence). With 5 bases clipped from V and 4 bases from J, the junction kept 7 bases outside the gene matches. The CDR3 sequence is 14 residues long. Sequencing used peripheral blood. The V gene is TRBV7-9, the J gene TRBJ1-2; 7 bases are a match to TRBD1. The TCR originated in a man in his 60s with active or convalescent COVID-19. In DNA form, the CDR3 reads TGTGCCAGCAGCCCCCCGGCAGGGGGCTATGGCTACACCTTC. Translating it yields CASSPPAGGYGYTF.